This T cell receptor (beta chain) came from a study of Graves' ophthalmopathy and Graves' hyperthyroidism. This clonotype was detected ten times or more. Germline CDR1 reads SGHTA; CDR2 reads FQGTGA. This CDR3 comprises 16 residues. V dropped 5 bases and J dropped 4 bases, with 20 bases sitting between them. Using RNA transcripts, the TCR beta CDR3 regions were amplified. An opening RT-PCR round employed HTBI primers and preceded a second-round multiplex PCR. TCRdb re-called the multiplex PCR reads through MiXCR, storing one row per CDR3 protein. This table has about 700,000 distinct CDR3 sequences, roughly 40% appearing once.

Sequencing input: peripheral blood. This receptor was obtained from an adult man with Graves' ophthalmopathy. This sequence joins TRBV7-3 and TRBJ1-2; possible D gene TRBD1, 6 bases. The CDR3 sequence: CASSTDPGRGGYGYTF. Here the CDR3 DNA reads TGTGCCAGCAGCACCGACCCGGGCAGAGGGGGCTATGGCTACACCTTC.